The 29 T cell receptor beta chains reported below all come from one sample, sequenced in a study of Ad26.COV2.S vaccination and SARS-CoV-2 variants. Produced via immunoSEQ multiplex PCR; TCRdb's table is partial and in-frame only. The sample records over 350,000 clones, approximately 90% being singletons. Treatment noted: roughly 20 received Ad26.COV2.S at low or high dose, single or two shots; 5 received placebo; per-sample allocation not given. Following the first vaccine or placebo injection, samples were taken on day 63. The sample in question was peripheral blood, obtained in a trial of Ad26.COV2.S vaccine versus placebo. All receptors come from a person aged 18-60 years who received the Ad26.COV2.S COVID-19 vaccine or a placebo.

The chain links TRBV9 to TRBJ1-3; D is ambiguous. The germline gives CDR1 SGDLS, CDR2 YYNGEE. CDR3 length: 13 residues. Trimming pared 4 bases from V and 0 bases from J, leaving 5 bases between. In DNA, the CDR3 is TGTGCCAGCAGCACGGACTCTGGAAACACCATATATTTT. Its protein product is CASSTDSGNTIYF.

This clone appeared a few times. In the same sample, other DNA sequences code for this CDR3. The V and J genes are TRBV12-3 or TRBV12-4 and TRBJ1-2, with D unresolved. CDR3 length equals 11 residues. The ends were cut back, 1 base at V and 4 bases at J, with 1 base in the middle. In DNA, the CDR3 is TGTGCCAGCAGTTTAGGCTATGGCTACACCTTC. Its translation: CASSLGYGYTF.

V and J are TRBV14 and TRBJ2-1, with a weak D call TRBD2 (6 bases). Per the germline V gene, CDR1 is SGHDN and CDR2 is FVKESK. V dropped 4 bases and J dropped 11 bases, with 9 bases sitting between them. The CDR3 is 11 amino acids. The CDR3 loop reads CASSPGGKQFF. In nucleotides, the CDR3 is TGTGCCAGCAGCCCTGGAGGGAAGCAGTTCTTC.

This rearrangement joins TRBV11-3 to TRBJ2-3; a possible D gene is TRBD1 (6 bases). V was pared by 1 base and J by 2 bases, with 16 bases between. Germline V lookup: CDR1 SGHNT, CDR2 YENEEA. This CDR3 contains 17 residues. CDR3 residues: CASSLGRDILSTDTQYF. Written as DNA, the CDR3 is TGTGCCAGCAGCTTAGGAAGGGACATCTTATCCACAGATACGCAGTATTTT.

The gene calls are TRBV3-1 (or the pseudogene TRBV3-2) and TRBJ2-1; TRBD2 aligns across 13 bases. Trimming took 3 bases from V and 6 from J; bases not matched to a gene: 5. CDR3 length: 16 amino acids. Germline assignment: CDR1 LGHDT and CDR2 YNNKEL (reference sequence). CDR3 in amino acids: CASSHRLAGGFNEQFF. CDR3 coding DNA: TGTGCCAGCAGCCACCGACTAGCGGGGGGTTTCAATGAGCAGTTCTTC.

The gene calls are TRBV4-2 and TRBJ2-1; D unresolved. This CDR3 region has 13 residues. Trimming stripped 1 base from V and 4 bases from J, with 5 bases between. The germline V gene encodes CDR1 LGHNA and CDR2 YNFKEQ. The CDR3 DNA reads as TGTGCCAGCAGCCAAGCCCCTTACAATGAGCAGTTCTTC. Translation: CASSQAPYNEQFF.

The J gene is TRBJ2-1, the V gene TRBV6-6; D is unresolved. Germline-derived CDR1 and CDR2 are MNHNY and SVGAGI (reference sequence). With 5 bases removed from V and 0 bases from J, the gap between germline ends came to 11 bases. This CDR3 is 15 amino acids long. CDR3 sequence: CASSHLKPSYNEQFF. In DNA, the CDR3 is TGTGCCAGCAGTCACCTTAAACCCTCCTACAATGAGCAGTTCTTC.

The V gene is TRBV7-2, the J gene TRBJ1-5; D gene unclear. V was shortened by 1 base and J by 3 bases, with 7 bases between the two germline ends. This CDR3 region has 14 residues. Per the germline V gene, CDR1 is SGHTA and CDR2 is FQGNSA. The CDR3 nucleotides read TGTGCCAGCAGCTTAGTGTATACCAATCAGCCCCAGCATTTT. Its translation is CASSLVYTNQPQHF.

The sample holds one count of this clone. The chain employs TRBV19 and TRBJ2-1; 7 positions agree with TRBD2. J lost 2 bases, V lost 3 bases, and 4 bases had no gene match. The CDR3 covers 15 residues. In germline, CDR1 is LNHDA, CDR2 SQIVND (reference sequence). The CDR3 spells CASSIGEGPYNEQFF. The CDR3 DNA follows: TGTGCCAGTAGTATCGGGGAGGGCCCCTACAATGAGCAGTTCTTC. Filled out from reference TRBV19 and TRBJ2-1, the complete variable domain reads DGGITQSPKYLFRKEGQNVTLSCEQNLNHDAMYWYRQDPGQGLRLIYYSQIVNDFQKGDIAEGYSVSREKKESFPLTVTSAQKNPTAFYLCASSIGEGPYNEQFFGPGTRLTVL.

On this clone: The same CDR3 can be traced to other DNA sequences in this sample. This chain uses TRBV9 with TRBJ2-3; 14 nucleotides align to TRBD2. CDR3 length: 16 amino acids. With V trimmed by 4 bases and J by 6 bases, 7 bases remained unmatched. The germline V gene has CDR1 SGDLS and CDR2 YYNGEE. The CDR3 bases are TGTGCCAGCAGCCCCCGGACTAGCGGGGGGACGGATACGCAGTATTTT. Amino acids: CASSPRTSGGTDTQYF. Variable domain in full (rest from reference TRBV9 and TRBJ2-3): DSGVTQTPKHLITATGQRVTLRCSPRSGDLSVYWYQQSLDQGLQFLIQYYNGEERAKGNILERFSAQQFPDLHSELNLSSLELGDSALYFCASSPRTSGGTDTQYFGPGTRLTVL.

The rearrangement links TRBV4-1 to TRBJ2-1; D unresolved. The germline V gene has CDR1 MGHRA and CDR2 YSYEKL. This CDR3 region has 17 residues. Trimming pared 1 base from V and 0 bases from J, leaving 13 bases between. CDR3 coding DNA: TGCGCCAGCAGCCAAGGGAGCAGGATAAGCTCCTACAATGAGCAGTTCTTC. Translation gives CASSQGSRISSYNEQFF.

The rearrangement joins TRBV5-4 to TRBJ2-1; TRBD2 agrees at 15 bases. In germline, CDR1 is SGHNT, CDR2 YYREEE (reference sequence). The CDR3 covers 19 residues. V shed 4 bases and J 7 bases; nucleotides not matched to a gene: 15. CDR3 in amino acids: CASSRTFGTSGGRGNEQFF. The DNA of the CDR3 is TGTGCCAGCAGCCGCACCTTTGGGACTAGCGGGGGGAGGGGTAATGAGCAGTTCTTC. Full variable domain (rest looked up from reference TRBV5-4 and TRBJ2-1): ETGVTQSPTHLIKTRGQQVTLRCSSQSGHNTVSWYQQALGQGPQFIFQYYREEENGRGNFPPRFSGLQFPNYSSELNVNALELDDSALYLCASSRTFGTSGGRGNEQFFGPGTRLTVL.

V is TRBV7-6 and J is TRBJ1-1, with D maybe TRBD1 (5 bases). V lost 1 base and J 5 bases, leaving 11 bases between the germline ends. CDR1 is SGHVS, CDR2 FNYEAQ, per germline. The CDR3 extends over 14 amino acids. CDR3 in amino acids: CASSLGGVETEAFF. CDR3 coding DNA: TGTGCCAGCAGCTTAGGAGGGGTAGAGACTGAAGCTTTCTTT.

The chain carries TRBV6-1 and TRBJ1-2; D is undetermined. The CDR3 spans 15 residues. CDR1 is MNHNS, CDR2 SASEGT, per germline. V shed 1 base and J shed 2 bases, with 11 bases lying between them. The CDR3 nucleotides read TGTGCCAGCAGTGAAGGGCACTTCCAAAACTATGGCTACACCTTC. As protein: CASSEGHFQNYGYTF.

The CDR3 reads CASSLGQDHTGELFF. In nucleotides, the CDR3 is TGCGCCAGCAGCCTGGGACAGGATCACACCGGGGAGCTGTTTTTT. The chain employs TRBV5-1 and TRBJ2-2; 8 bases fit TRBD1. The CDR3 is 15 amino acids. V lost 4 bases to trimming and J lost 3 bases; unmatched junction nucleotides: 5. Germline V gene lookup returns CDR1 SGHRS and CDR2 YFSETQ.

The rearrangement joins TRBV2 to TRBJ1-1, with a possible D match to TRBD1 (6 bases). The CDR3 is made up of 15 amino acids. CDR1 and CDR2 (germline): SNHLY, FYNNEI. Trimming took off 6 bases at V and 1 base at J, with 15 bases between the two ends. CDR3 loop: CASSQQGGGNTEAFF. Here the CDR3 DNA reads TGTGCCAGCAGCCAACAGGGCGGCGGGAACACTGAAGCTTTCTTT.

The J gene is TRBJ2-3, the V gene TRBV3-1 (or the pseudogene TRBV3-2), with D possibly matching TRBD2 (5 bases). V was clipped by 4 bases and J by 3 bases, with 8 bases between them. In germline, CDR1 is LGHDT, CDR2 YNNKEL (reference sequence). The CDR3 is 13 amino acids. The CDR3 spells CASSPSFTDTQYF. The CDR3 DNA reads as TGTGCCAGCAGCCCTAGCTTTACAGATACGCAGTATTTT.

The chain couples TRBV6-2 or TRBV6-3 to TRBJ2-3; possibly TRBD1 for D (6 bases). This CDR3 spans 15 amino acids. Germline CDR1 is MNHEY and CDR2 is SVGEGT. V was cut by 4 bases and J by 3 bases, with 14 bases left in between. The CDR3 protein is CASSSDRVETDTQYF. CDR3 nucleotides: TGTGCCAGCAGTTCGGACAGAGTGGAGACAGATACGCAGTATTTT.

This clone was seen a single time. This chain uses TRBV4-1 with TRBJ2-2; D remains ambiguous. This CDR3 is 15 amino acids long. V was shortened by 1 base and J by 7 bases, with 13 bases between the two germline ends. Germline CDR1 MGHRA, CDR2 YSYEKL. CDR3 residues: CASSQGTSHGGELFF. The DNA of the CDR3 is TGCGCCAGCAGCCAAGGTACCTCGCACGGCGGGGAGCTGTTTTTT.

This clone has only one observation. The gene calls are TRBV5-4 and TRBJ2-5, with TRBD1 identical over 8 bases. V dropped 4 bases and J dropped 5; count of bases not matched to a gene: 4. Germline CDR1 reads SGHNT; CDR2 reads YYREEE (reference sequence). The CDR3 length is 13 residues. CDR3 DNA: TGTGCCAGCAGCCTAGGACAGGGCGAGACCCAGTACTTC. Its protein product is CASSLGQGETQYF. Complete variable domain (other parts from reference TRBV5-4 and TRBJ2-5): ETGVTQSPTHLIKTRGQQVTLRCSSQSGHNTVSWYQQALGQGPQFIFQYYREEENGRGNFPPRFSGLQFPNYSSELNVNALELDDSALYLCASSLGQGETQYFGPGTRLLVL.

The genes are TRBV11-3 and TRBJ2-1; 15 bases are a match to TRBD2. V shed 5 bases and J 10 bases; nucleotides not matched to a gene: 6. The germline V gene has CDR1 SGHNT and CDR2 YENEEA. This CDR3 has 15 amino acids. CDR3 protein: CASSPSGTSGGEQFF. The CDR3 region has the DNA TGTGCCAGCAGCCCTAGTGGGACTAGCGGGGGGGAGCAGTTCTTC. Supplemented by reference TRBV11-3 and TRBJ2-1, the full variable domain reads EAGVVQSPRYKIIEKKQPVAFWCNPISGHNTLYWYLQNLGQGPELLIRYENEEAVDDSQLPKDRFSAERLKGVDSTLKIQPAELGDSAVYLCASSPSGTSGGEQFFGPGTRLTVL.

The rearrangement links TRBV3-1 (or the pseudogene TRBV3-2) to TRBJ1-2; D is ambiguous. The CDR3 length is 12 residues. Trimming pared 3 bases from V and 5 bases from J, leaving 7 bases between. Germline V lookup: CDR1 LGHDT, CDR2 YNNKEL (reference sequence). DNA of the CDR3: TGTGCCAGCAGCCAGCAAGTTTATGGCTACACCTTC. Its protein is CASSQQVYGYTF.

The CDR3 is CASSLGPGGTEAFF. The CDR3 nucleotides read TGTGCCAGCAGCCTAGGTCCTGGGGGTACTGAAGCTTTCTTT. The chain uses TRBV5-8 and TRBJ1-1, with D possibly matching TRBD1 (5 bases). The CDR3 is 14 residues long. Trimming removed 4 bases from V and 5 bases from J, with 15 bases in between. Germline assignment: CDR1 SGHTS and CDR2 YDEGEE.

The chain links TRBV12-5 to TRBJ2-3; perhaps TRBD2 as D (5 bases). V was trimmed by 2 bases and J by 1 base, leaving 19 bases between them. The germline V gene has CDR1 LGHNT and CDR2 FRNRAP. The CDR3 spans 18 residues. The CDR3 reads CASGLLTPGFKGTDTQYF. The CDR3 DNA is TGTGCTAGTGGTTTGCTAACCCCGGGATTTAAGGGCACAGATACGCAGTATTTT.

The chain combines TRBV3-1 (or the pseudogene TRBV3-2) with TRBJ2-3, with unresolved D. From germline, CDR1 is LGHDT and CDR2 YNNKEL (reference sequence). V lost 4 bases, J lost 3 bases, and 11 bases lay in between. This CDR3 has 14 residues. The CDR3 DNA sequence: TGTGCCAGCAGCCTCAACGGAGCAACAGATACGCAGTATTTT. As protein: CASSLNGATDTQYF.

This chain connects TRBV5-6 to TRBJ2-2; 8 bases align to TRBD1. The trim removed 6 bases at V and 7 bases at J, leaving 8 bases unmatched. Per the germline V gene, CDR1 is SGHDT and CDR2 is YYEEEE. The length of the CDR3 is 14 residues. In DNA form, the CDR3 reads TGTGCCAGCAACGGACAGGGAAGGGTCGGGGAGCTGTTTTTT. The encoded protein is CASNGQGRVGELFF.

This clone came up once. The chain joins TRBV4-1 to TRBJ1-5; no definite D call. Per the germline V gene, CDR1 is MGHRA and CDR2 is YSYEKL. The CDR3 consists of 13 residues. The V and J ends lost 1 base and 4 bases respectively, with 5 bases between them. The CDR3: CASSQVGNQPQHF. For the CDR3, the DNA is TGCGCCAGCAGCCAAGTTGGGAATCAGCCCCAGCATTTT.

The gene calls are TRBV7-8 and TRBJ1-5; D might be TRBD1 (5 bases). This CDR3 has 13 residues. Looked up from germline, CDR1 is SGHVS and CDR2 is FQNEAQ. With 5 bases removed from V and 7 bases from J, the gap between germline ends came to 12 bases. CDR3 loop: CASSRDSAQPQHF. The CDR3 DNA follows: TGTGCCAGCAGCCGAGACAGTGCCCAGCCCCAGCATTTT.

The chain joins TRBV3-1 (or the pseudogene TRBV3-2) to TRBJ1-2; D is possibly TRBD1 (6 bases). The CDR3 spans 13 residues. CDR1 LGHDT and CDR2 YNNKEL come from the germline V gene (reference sequence). The ends were cut back, 5 bases at V and 7 bases at J, with 14 bases in the middle. The chain's CDR3 is CASSYLTGSGYTF. The CDR3 nucleotides are TGTGCCAGCAGCTACCTCACAGGGTCTGGCTACACCTTC.